This T cell receptor beta chain is drawn from a study of T cells after yellow fever vaccination. Study-wide context: Those fractions that held only low numbers of cells were prepared using the SMART-Seq v4 Ultra Low Input RNA kit. Study-level results: Researchers cautioned that FACS-sorted repertoires could harbor abundant clonotypes contaminating from the bulk population. At approximately 96% for CD4 and just over 85% for CD8, most primary-vaccination clones showed up again after the booster. Clonotypes found in both CD4 and CD8 compartments made up a small share.

This clonotype was detected only a few times. What it recognizes is unknown. TCRdb reanalysed the 5' RACE reads using MiXCR and keeps one entry per CDR3 protein. The table includes some 320,000 distinct CDR3 sequences, around 4.5% detected once. Trimming removed 6 bases from V and 6 bases from J, with 21 bases in between. The CDR3 has 17 residues. J is TRBJ1-6 and V is TRBV12-3 or TRBV12-4; D might be TRBD1 (5 bases). This TCR was recovered from a man aged 18 to 35 who received the YFV17D yellow fever vaccine. Here the sequenced sample was PBMCs, taken 15 days after the yellow fever booster vaccination. The DNA for the CDR3 is TGTGCCAGCAGCCAACCACTCTCGGGACTCCTTAATTCACCCCTCCACTTT. Encoded protein: CASSQPLSGLLNSPLHF.